Each of the 11 T cell receptor beta chains below was sequenced from the same sample in a study of shared clonotypes between healthy human individuals (dated by TCRdb to 2019 to 2021). Libraries were constructed by the immunoSEQ multiplex PCR assay. Imported from immuneACCESS, the table was reduced by TCRdb to in-frame sequences with V and J called. These copies leave out some clones; in studies compared against another copy, an unresolved V gene accounts for under half, and the cause of the remainder is not known. This sample is represented by 560,000 or so clones; around 96% of them were singletons. The ten largest make up roughly 0.1% of the sample. CD8 naive samples consisted of CD45RO-negative cells that were positively selected for CCR7, yielding a CD45RA+CCR7+ population without TemRA cells. Sequenced input: naive CD8+ T cells sorted from blood. Explained via the paper, the cell subset or site label denotes: CD45RA+CCR7+. The receptors stem from a woman younger than 45 in good health.

The rearrangement uses TRBV11-2 and TRBJ2-7; D gene ambiguous. Trimming removed 5 bases at V and 0 bases at J, with 11 bases between. The CDR3 spans 14 residues. In germline, CDR1 is SGHAT, CDR2 FQNNGV. The CDR3 nucleotides are TGTGCCAGCAGCCCTGGGTGGGGCTCCTACGAGCAGTACTTC. Translating gives CASSPGWGSYEQYF.

The V call is TRBV5-1, the J call TRBJ2-7; 7 positions match TRBD1. Germline V gives CDR1 SGHRS, CDR2 YFSETQ. The CDR3 loop spans 16 amino acids. Unmatched junction bases numbered 15, after V lost 4 bases and J lost 5 bases. The CDR3 here is CASSPSSPGQRNEQYF. The CDR3 region has the DNA TGCGCCAGCAGCCCGTCCAGTCCGGGACAGAGAAACGAGCAGTACTTC.

This chain joins TRBV28 and TRBJ1-3; tentative D call: TRBD1 (5 bases). V lost 3 bases and J lost 0, with 18 bases in between. This CDR3 spans 18 amino acids. Germline-derived CDR1 and CDR2 are MDHEN and SYDVKM. This chain's CDR3 is CASSLLRGLSPSGNTIYF. The CDR3 DNA reads as TGTGCCAGCAGTTTGCTACGGGGCCTTTCCCCCTCTGGAAACACCATATATTTT.

CDR3 amino acids: CSANGWQKTYEQYF. Here the CDR3 DNA reads TGCAGCGCGAACGGTTGGCAGAAAACCTACGAGCAGTACTTC. The rearrangement uses TRBV29-1 and TRBJ2-7; D ambiguous. V was clipped by 7 bases and J by 2 bases, with 18 bases between them. CDR1 is SQVTM and CDR2 is ANQGSEA in the germline V gene. This CDR3 is built from 14 residues.

This chain uses TRBV5-6 with TRBJ2-7; no definite D call. The CDR3 sequence is 14 residues long. The germline V gene encodes CDR1 SGHDT and CDR2 YYEEEE. Trimming took off 7 bases at V and 2 bases at J, with 16 bases between the two ends. The CDR3 sequence is CASSPGASTYEQYF. CDR3 sequence (DNA): TGTGCCAGCTCCCCGGGCGCTAGTACCTACGAGCAGTACTTC.

The chain carries TRBV13 and TRBJ2-7; 7 bases match TRBD1. After removal of 1 base from V and 3 bases from J, the junction contained 3 bases not matched to a gene. The CDR3 consists of 14 residues. The germline gives CDR1 PRHDT, CDR2 FYEKMQ (reference sequence). CDR3 loop: CASSLAYRGYEQYF. The CDR3 DNA reads TGTGCCAGCAGCTTAGCCTACAGGGGCTACGAGCAGTACTTC.

This chain connects TRBV27 to TRBJ2-3; D ambiguous. Germline V lookup: CDR1 MNHEY, CDR2 SMNVEV (reference sequence). The length of the CDR3 is 11 residues. Between the trimmed V and J ends, which lost 6 bases and 6 bases, there was a span of 7 bases. For the CDR3, the DNA is TGTGCCAGCAGGCTGGGGGATACGCAGTATTTT. It encodes CASRLGDTQYF.

The CDR3 DNA sequence: TGTGCCAGCAACGGTATGGATGTGCGCGGCACAGATACGCAGTATTTT. Residues: CASNGMDVRGTDTQYF. The chain joins TRBV9 to TRBJ2-3; the D is unclear. This CDR3 spans 16 amino acids. The germline gives CDR1 SGDLS, CDR2 YYNGEE. V lost 6 bases to trimming and J lost 1 base, with 18 bases between them.

CDR3 sequence (DNA): TGTGCCAGCAGCTTTACCGAGACTTTGGTCTACGAGCAGTACTTC. Amino acid sequence: CASSFTETLVYEQYF. V is TRBV7-8 and J is TRBJ2-7; D not certain. The V and J ends lost 3 bases and 3 bases respectively, with 15 bases between them. This CDR3 contains 15 residues. The V gene's germline CDR1 is SGHVS and CDR2 FQNEAQ.

V is TRBV27 and J is TRBJ2-7; maybe TRBD2 (5 bases). In germline, CDR1 is MNHEY, CDR2 SMNVEV (reference sequence). The germline V and J ends were trimmed by 5 bases and 3 bases, with 11 bases remaining between them. The CDR3 loop spans 13 amino acids. CDR3 sequence reads: CASSKTDFYEQYF. The CDR3 bases are TGTGCCAGCAGTAAGACGGACTTCTACGAGCAGTACTTC.

The gene calls are TRBV7-9 and TRBJ2-1; weak D call: TRBD1 (6 bases). The germline CDR1 and CDR2 sequences are SEHNR and FQNEAQ (reference sequence). The CDR3 extends over 15 amino acids. The V end was cut by 5 bases, the J end by 10 bases, with 21 bases between. The CDR3 nucleotides are TGTGCCAGCAGCCCCCCCGCCTACTTTGGGGGCGAGCAGTTCTTC. Protein sequence: CASSPPAYFGGEQFF.